This T cell receptor (beta chain) was identified during a study of T cells in localized non-small cell lung cancer. Looked up from germline, CDR1 is SQVTM and CDR2 is ANQGSEA. The V and J ends lost 7 bases and 8 bases, in that order; junction bases with no gene match: 7. The CDR3 runs to 12 residues. Measured with immunoSEQ multiplex PCR; TCRdb has only the in-frame clones, and not every one. The sample yields roughly 30,000 clones, 70% to 90% seen once. The receptor's source is a woman between 18 and 55 years old with stage I lung adenocarcinoma. The sample in question was peripheral blood, obtained before any cancer treatment. The rearrangement uses TRBV29-1 and TRBJ1-2, with TRBD1 identical over 10 bases. CDR3 sequence: CSAEGQGMGYTF. CDR3 sequence (DNA): TGCAGCGCGGAGGGACAGGGGATGGGCTACACCTTC.